This T cell receptor beta chain came from a study of blood T cell repertoires in COVID-19. Study-level background: T cells, B-cell-depleted T cells, or PBMCs supplied cDNA or gDNA.

On this clone: The junction shows a germline mismatch at one end, possibly a read error.

Germline V lookup: CDR1 MGHRA, CDR2 YSYEKL. The CDR3 runs 12 residues. Authors' processing steps: The authors estimated nucleated cell counts from reference gene primer amplification. Profiled with immunoSEQ multiplex PCR; TCRdb holds only in-frame clones, not every one. The DNA was the basis for D and trimming; V, J and clone size are from that table. The sample has 75,000 to 95,000 clones; approximately 84% are singletons. The specimen sequenced was peripheral blood. The chain links TRBV4-1 to TRBJ1-2, with 7 positions matching TRBD1. The clonotype originates from a man aged 55 to 69 with acute or convalescent COVID-19. The CDR3 spells CASSQDKFGQDF. For the CDR3, the DNA is TGCGCCAGCAGCCAAGATAAATTTGGACAGGACTTC.